Listed below are T cell receptor beta chains from one sample, sequenced in a study of blood T cell repertoires in COVID-19. The data were produced by immunoSEQ multiplex PCR, yet TCRdb's version contains in-frame clones alone and is incomplete. The sample shows 200,000 to 250,000 clones, roughly 85% of them seen only once. Sequenced: peripheral blood. These receptors originate from a man aged 25-40 years who had recovered from COVID-19. The CDR3 runs from the conserved cysteine through the conserved F or W. D genes are given only for firm matches. Part of the rows lack a size; the others show once, few, many or a class for expanded clones.

TRBV5-1	TRBJ2-3	16	TRBD2	-	CASSLTSGGGTDTQYF	TGCGCCAGCAGCTTAACTAGCGGGGGAGGAACAGATACGCAGTATTTT
TRBV11-2	TRBJ2-1	10	-	once	CASSSGEQFF	TGTGCCAGCAGTTCGGGTGAGCAGTTCTTC
TRBV15	TRBJ1-4	15	TRBD1	-	CATSRVQGLDEKLFF	TGTGCCACCAGCAGAGTACAGGGGTTAGATGAAAAACTGTTTTTT
TRBV11-2	TRBJ1-1	13	TRBD1	-	CASSDRENTEAFF	TGTGCCAGCAGCGACAGGGAAAACACTGAAGCTTTCTTT
TRBV2	TRBJ2-5	12	-	-	CASALEEGTQYF	TGTGCCTCAGCCTTGGAGGAGGGGACCCAGTACTTC
TRBV5-1	TRBJ1-1	12	TRBD1	-	CASSPNQGGAFF	TGCGCCAGCAGCCCAAACCAGGGGGGAGCTTTCTTT
TRBV6-5	TRBJ1-2	13	-	-	CASPGKGRVGYTF	TGTGCCAGCCCGGGGAAAGGCAGAGTTGGCTACACCTTC
TRBV11-2	TRBJ1-2	13	-	-	CASSLIQDSGYTF	TGTGCCAGCAGCTTAATACAGGATAGTGGCTACACCTTC
TRBV11-2	TRBJ2-1	15	TRBD2	-	CASSLRTSSYNEQFF	TGTGCCAGCAGCTTAAGGACTAGCTCCTACAATGAGCAGTTCTTC
TRBV4-1	TRBJ2-2	16	-	-	CASSQLQGSDTGELFF	TGCGCCAGCAGCCAACTTCAGGGCTCGGACACCGGGGAGCTGTTTTTT
TRBV2	TRBJ1-5	15	TRBD1	-	CASKRGTGRNQPQHF	TGTGCCAGCAAAAGGGGGACAGGGAGAAATCAGCCCCAGCATTTT
TRBV6-5	TRBJ2-3	15	-	-	CASSTFGEGTDTQYF	TGTGCCAGCAGTACCTTTGGGGAGGGCACAGATACGCAGTATTTT
TRBV13	TRBJ2-1	15	-	-	CASSYPLGGDNEQFF	TGTGCCAGCAGCTACCCACTAGGAGGGGACAATGAGCAGTTCTTC
TRBV7-9	TRBJ2-1	14	TRBD1	-	CASNWDSSYNEQFF	TGTGCCAGCAATTGGGACAGCTCCTACAATGAGCAGTTCTTC
TRBV10-1	TRBJ1-1	13	-	-	CASSDSLNTEAFF	TGCGCCAGCAGTGACAGTTTGAACACTGAAGCTTTCTTT
TRBV9	TRBJ1-2	15	TRBD1	-	CASSTAGTGGWGYTF	TGTGCCAGCAGCACCGCCGGGACAGGGGGTTGGGGCTACACCTTC
TRBV12-3/TRBV12-4	TRBJ2-3	13	-	-	CASMGGLTDTQYF	TGTGCCAGCATGGGCGGGCTCACAGATACGCAGTATTTT
TRBV9	TRBJ1-1	15	-	once	CASSPLLGGGTEAFF	TGTGCCAGCAGCCCACTCCTAGGGGGAGGGACTGAAGCTTTCTTT
TRBV5-5	TRBJ2-7	14	-	-	CASSFNGLGGVMYF	TGTGCCAGCAGCTTCAACGGGTTGGGGGGAGTTATGTACTTC
TRBV5-1	TRBJ2-3	14	-	-	CASRPQGDTDTQYF	TGCGCCAGCCGCCCACAGGGTGACACAGATACGCAGTATTTT
TRBV9	TRBJ2-5	15	TRBD1	-	CASSVGTGQGETQYF	TGTGCCAGCAGCGTAGGGACGGGACAGGGTGAAACCCAGTACTTC
TRBV6-5	TRBJ1-1	14	TRBD1	-	CATPRQGMNTEAFF	TGTGCCACACCACGACAGGGGATGAACACTGAAGCTTTCTTT
TRBV2	TRBJ1-2	17	-	-	CASSDLDLGLPNYGYTF	TGTGCCAGCAGTGACTTAGATCTGGGCTTGCCTAACTATGGCTACACCTTC
TRBV24-1	TRBJ2-5	13	TRBD1	-	CATSSQGAETQYF	TGTGCCACCAGTTCTCAGGGGGCTGAGACCCAGTACTTC
TRBV5-4	TRBJ2-3	18	TRBD2	once	CASSLSGRGGSSTDTQYF	TGTGCCAGCAGCTTGTCCGGGCGGGGGGGGTCTAGCACAGATACGCAGTATTTT
TRBV6-5	TRBJ2-7	14	-	few	CASMMWGLSYEQYF	TGTGCCAGCATGATGTGGGGCCTCTCCTACGAGCAGTACTTC
TRBV10-2	TRBJ2-2	13	-	-	CASSAGMVGELFF	TGCGCCAGCAGTGCGGGGATGGTCGGGGAGCTGTTTTTT
TRBV6-5	TRBJ1-2	15	-	-	CASSLGWGQSYGYTF	TGTGCCAGCAGCCTTGGATGGGGGCAGAGCTATGGCTACACCTTC